This T cell receptor (beta chain) was recorded in a study of T-cell memory formation after mild COVID-19. The V gene's germline CDR1 is ENHRY and CDR2 SYGVKD. The length of the CDR3 is 18 residues. The germline V and J ends were trimmed by 10 bases and 1 base, with 23 bases remaining between them. Notes on this clonotype: What it binds is not known.

Findings of the study overall: Cross-reactive memory seemingly joined, as some responding clones were found in pre-infection memory.

TCRdb re-called the 5' RACE reads through MiXCR, storing one row per CDR3 protein. The sample records just over 350,000 distinct CDR3 sequences, approximately 15% being singletons. The TCR originated in a man aged 18 to 29 who had mild COVID-19 (a few samples of this study predate the infection). Cell type and time point are not known. The sequenced sample consisted of PBMCs or a T cell subset sorted from them (not recorded which). The V call is TRBV10-3, the J call TRBJ2-6, with a possible D match to TRBD1 (5 bases). In DNA, the CDR3 is TGTGCCACCCACCCGGGCAGGGCTGATGCTTCTGGGGCCAACGTCCTGACTTTC. This translates into CATHPGRADASGANVLTF.